What follows are 9 T cell receptor beta chains derived from one specimen sequenced in a study of cytomegalovirus exposure and HLA in healthy donors. The PCR used 60 Vbeta and 13 Jbeta primers. Sequencing was performed with immunoSEQ multiplex PCR; in TCRdb, only in-frame clones are kept and a portion is missing. The sample contains about 180,000 clones, under 85% of which appear only once. The sequencing sample was made of PBMCs. All receptors come from a man aged 18 to 29 in good health and CMV-seronegative.

The chain carries TRBV5-4 and TRBJ1-6; 10 bases map to TRBD1. The V and J ends lost 0 bases and 9 bases, in that order; junction bases with no gene match: 0. The CDR3 runs 14 residues. Germline V gives CDR1 SGHNT, CDR2 YYREEE (reference sequence). CDR3 region: CASSLGDRGSPLHF. The CDR3 DNA sequence: TGTGCCAGCAGCTTGGGGGACAGGGGTTCACCCCTCCACTTT.

The rearrangement joins TRBV19 to TRBJ2-3; 8 bases fit TRBD2. J gave up 0 bases and V 7 bases, and 3 bases lay outside the gene matches. CDR1 is LNHDA and CDR2 is SQIVND in the germline V gene (reference sequence). This CDR3 has 14 residues. CDR3 residues: CASTGLGSTDTQYF. DNA for the CDR3: TGTGCCAGTACGGGACTAGGAAGCACAGATACGCAGTATTTT. Full variable domain (rest looked up from reference TRBV19 and TRBJ2-3): DGGITQSPKYLFRKEGQNVTLSCEQNLNHDAMYWYRQDPGQGLRLIYYSQIVNDFQKGDIAEGYSVSREKKESFPLTVTSAQKNPTAFYLCASTGLGSTDTQYFGPGTRLTVL.

The V and J genes are TRBV7-2 and TRBJ2-1; TRBD2 aligns across 9 bases. Trimming took 7 bases from V and 7 from J; bases not matched to a gene: 17. This CDR3 is 17 amino acids long. The V gene's germline CDR1 is SGHTA and CDR2 FQGNSA. CDR3 sequence (DNA): TGTGCCAGCACCCCCCGCGCGGCGGGAGGGCCGGGAAATGAGCAGTTCTTC. Its protein product is CASTPRAAGGPGNEQFF.

The genes are TRBV6-6 and TRBJ2-1; 10 bases fit TRBD2. Trimming at V came to 5 bases and at J to 4 bases, leaving 8 bases not matched to a gene. Germline V lookup: CDR1 MNHNY, CDR2 SVGAGI (reference sequence). This CDR3 region has 16 residues. CDR3 in DNA: TGTGCCAGCAGTACCCTTAGCGGGGGGACGTACAATGAGCAGTTCTTC. Protein product: CASSTLSGGTYNEQFF.

The chain uses TRBV7-2 and TRBJ2-7; 8 bases are a match to TRBD2. V gave up 11 bases and J gave up 2 bases; unmatched junction bases: 8. The CDR3 runs 13 residues. The germline V gene encodes CDR1 SGHTA and CDR2 FQGNSA. The CDR3 bases are TGTGCCGGTGGGCGGGAGGCTACCTACGAGCAGTACTTC. It is translated as CAGGREATYEQYF.

The chain is built from TRBV6-1 and TRBJ2-1, with 9 nucleotides matching TRBD2. CDR1 is MNHNS, CDR2 SASEGT, per germline. CDR3 length: 16 residues. Losses at the gene ends were 4 bases for V and 10 bases for J; bases not matched to a gene: 14. The CDR3 coding sequence is TGTGCCAGCAGTGGGGTTAGGCGGGGGGGGCCCCGGGAGCAGTTCTTC. Its protein product is CASSGVRRGGPREQFF.

This clone was counted a single time. The rearrangement uses TRBV4-3 and TRBJ2-7, with TRBD1 matching 10 bases. There are 15 residues in the CDR3. The germline gives CDR1 LGHNA, CDR2 YSLEER. The V segment lost 3 bases and the J segment 5 bases; nucleotides outside the gene matches: 7. The CDR3 is CASSHSGTGVDEQYF. CDR3 DNA: TGCGCCAGCAGCCACTCCGGGACAGGGGTCGACGAGCAGTACTTC.

The CDR3 DNA reads TGTGCCAGCAGTGGAGGCGGACTCCACCGCTACGAGCAGTACTTC. This encodes CASSGGGLHRYEQYF. The rearrangement joins TRBV6-1 to TRBJ2-7, with D tentatively TRBD2 (5 bases). The germline gives CDR1 MNHNS, CDR2 SASEGT. The CDR3 covers 15 residues. V lost 4 bases and J lost 3, with 16 bases in between.

The CDR3, as DNA: TGTGCTAGTGGTTTGGCCCCCACAGGAGCCGGGACAAGAGTCTACGAGCAGTACTTC. Protein sequence: CASGLAPTGAGTRVYEQYF. This chain joins TRBV12-5 and TRBJ2-7, with D maybe TRBD1 (6 bases). The CDR3 has 19 amino acids. Looked up from germline, CDR1 is LGHNT and CDR2 is FRNRAP. V shed 1 base and J shed 3 bases, with 25 bases lying between them. Complete variable domain (other parts from reference TRBV12-5 and TRBJ2-7): DARVTQTPRHKVTEMGQEVTMRCQPILGHNTVFWYRQTMMQGLELLAYFRNRAPLDDSGMPKDRFSAEMPDATLATLKIQPSEPRDSAVYFCASGLAPTGAGTRVYEQYFGPGTRLTVT.